This TCR beta chain was retrieved from a study of early T cells in non-severe SARS-CoV-2 infection. Study observations and caveats: Private and CD4 specificities were missed by VDJdb matching, skewed to anti-spike CD8.

Individual cDNA molecules were tagged with unique molecular identifiers. TCRdb fed the 5' RACE reads into MiXCR, producing one record per CDR3 protein. The repertoire holds roughly 42,000 distinct CDR3 sequences, with 9% to 15% as singletons. This clonotype was found many times. Its antigen remains unidentified. Sequencing was done on a sample of whole blood. The TCR originated in an adult who was a healthcare worker with PCR-confirmed SARS-CoV-2 infection or an uninfected control (not recorded which).

The CDR3 DNA is TGTGCCAGCAGCCAAGAGCCGGGGCCCTTTTATGGCTACACCTTC. It codes for CASSQEPGPFYGYTF. The chain joins TRBV3-1 to TRBJ1-2, with D tentatively TRBD1 (5 bases). This CDR3 is built from 15 residues. The V and J ends lost 0 bases and 5 bases respectively, with 13 bases between them. Germline V lookup: CDR1 LGHDT, CDR2 YNNKEL (reference sequence).